This T cell receptor (beta chain) was profiled in a study of blood T cell repertoires in COVID-19. Study summary: Collection of acute and convalescent COVID-19 samples took place in the United States, Italy and Spain. From T cells, B-cell-depleted T cells, or PBMCs came the material, which was cDNA or gDNA.

In the original processing: The authors estimated nucleated cell counts from reference gene primer amplification. TCRdb's table, derived via immunoSEQ multiplex PCR, lists solely in-frame clones and lacks some. That table gives V, J and clone size, and the DNA gave D and trimming. This sample has 60,000 to 90,000 clones, with approximately 81% found just once. The CDR3 spans 15 residues. CDR1 and CDR2 from the germline V gene are SEHNR and FQNEAQ (reference sequence). Trimming took 5 bases from V and 5 from J, leaving 18 bases between them. Patients of the Seattle cohort, enrolled during active infection, were followed longitudinally.

The receptor's source is a man aged 55 to 69 with COVID-19, enrolled during active disease. This chain joins TRBV7-9 and TRBJ1-1; TRBD1 might be the D (6 bases). The sample comprised peripheral blood. Here the CDR3 DNA reads TGTGCCAGCAGCGCAGAGGACAGCACCAGAACTGAAGCTTTCTTT. Residues: CASSAEDSTRTEAFF.